The T cell receptor beta chain under discussion was sequenced for a study of blood T cell repertoires in COVID-19. As for the study in general: COVID-19 samples, acute and convalescent, were from the United States, Italy and Spain. T cells, B-cell-depleted T cells, or PBMCs provided the cDNA or gDNA that served as material.

Germline CDR1 SQVTM, CDR2 ANQGSEA. This CDR3 is built from 14 residues. J was trimmed by 3 bases and V by 5 bases; bases with no gene match: 4. Original analysis: Reference gene primer amplification gave nucleated cell count estimates. Some clones are missing from TCRdb's copy, which holds only in-frame ones; the method was immunoSEQ multiplex PCR. D and trimming were read from the DNA, whereas the V and J calls and clone size are those reported in that table. Of roughly 100,000 clones in the sample, roughly 84% were seen once. The rearrangement links TRBV29-1 to TRBJ2-3; 11 bases are a match to TRBD2. Sequencing was done on a sample of peripheral blood. This clonotype was obtained from a human donor in a cohort sampled during active COVID-19. CDR3 residues: CSVRPSGRTDTQYF. In nucleotides, the CDR3 is TGCAGCGTTCGACCTAGCGGGAGGACAGATACGCAGTATTTT.